This record covers a single T cell receptor (beta chain). Original methodology: Reference gene primer amplification gave nucleated cell count estimates. Assay: immunoSEQ multiplex PCR; the TCRdb copy retains only in-frame clones and omits some. The V and J calls and clone size are taken from that table; D and trimming were inferred from the DNA. The sample yields 200,000 to 300,000 clones, around nine tenths seen once. This entry is derived from a study of blood T cell repertoires in COVID-19. The CDR3 length is 12 residues. CDR1 SGHTA and CDR2 FQGNSA come from the germline V gene. Trimming pared 5 bases from V and 4 bases from J, leaving 6 bases between.

The genes are TRBV7-2 and TRBJ2-1; D is unclear. The sequenced sample was peripheral blood. This sequence was found in a man aged 35-49 years who had recovered from COVID-19. The CDR3 DNA follows: TGTGCCAGCAGCCTACGTTACAATGAGCAGTTCTTC. Its translation is CASSLRYNEQFF.